The 29 T cell receptor beta chains listed next were all sequenced from one sample in a study of T cells in Graves' hyperthyroidism and ophthalmopathy. Researchers took RNA transcripts and amplified the TCR beta CDR3 regions from them. Researchers ran a first-round RT-PCR on the TCR CDR3 using the HTBI primer set. Using its own MiXCR run on the multiplex PCR reads, TCRdb lists one record per CDR3 protein. In the table there are 300,000 to 400,000 distinct CDR3 sequences, 21% of which are singletons. Sample: blood. Receptors were obtained from a woman between 50 and 59 years old with Graves' hyperthyroidism.

This clonotype has ten or more counts. The chain combines TRBV5-1 with TRBJ2-1, with no clear D. Germline lookup yields CDR1 SGHRS and CDR2 YFSETQ. The CDR3 has 18 amino acids. V shed 0 bases and J shed 0 bases, with 16 bases lying between them. The CDR3 sequence: CASSLVALGRSSYNEQFF. CDR3 sequence (DNA): TGCGCCAGCAGCTTGGTGGCGCTGGGCAGGAGCTCCTACAATGAGCAGTTCTTC.

This clonotype showed up just once. The rearrangement joins TRBV28 to TRBJ2-1; 11 nucleotides align to TRBD1. This CDR3 region has 18 residues. Unmatched junction bases numbered 12, after V lost 6 bases and J lost 2 bases. Germline CDR1 reads MDHEN; CDR2 reads SYDVKM. This CDR3 reads CASSYKVDRGRTYNEQFF. CDR3 nucleotide sequence: TGTGCCAGCAGCTACAAGGTGGACAGGGGGCGGACCTACAATGAGCAGTTCTTC.

This clonotype was detected ten times or more. The J gene is TRBJ1-2, the V gene TRBV30; unclear D gene. The CDR3 is 13 amino acids. V gave up 0 bases and J gave up 8 bases, with 13 bases separating them. Germline assignment: CDR1 GTSNPN and CDR2 SVGIG (reference sequence). The CDR3 DNA reads TGTGCCTGGAGTGTACGTGGGAGTAGCGGCTACACCTTC. Its translation is CAWSVRGSSGYTF. The full variable domain, in which reference TRBV30 and TRBJ1-2 provide the parts outside the CDR3, is SQTIHQWPATLVQPVGSPLSLECTVEGTSNPNLYWYRQAAGRGLQLLFYSVGIGQISSEVPQNLSASRPQDRQFILSSKKLLLSDSGFYLCAWSVRGSSGYTFGSGTRLTVV.

This clonotype has ten or more counts. The chain combines TRBV10-3 with TRBJ2-3; 14 bases agree with TRBD2. V lost 6 bases to trimming and J lost 2 bases; unmatched junction nucleotides: 7. The CDR3 is 17 residues long. The germline V gene encodes CDR1 ENHRY and CDR2 SYGVKD. The CDR3 region is CAIRAGLAGASTDTQYF. In DNA, the CDR3 is TGTGCCATCAGGGCGGGACTAGCGGGGGCCTCCACAGATACGCAGTATTTT.

The V gene is TRBV12-3 or TRBV12-4, the J gene TRBJ1-1, with D uncertain. This CDR3 spans 14 amino acids. Trimming removed 6 bases at V and 1 base at J, with 12 bases between. Here the CDR3 DNA reads TGTGCCAGCAGGCCAGATTGGGCGAACACTGAAGCTTTCTTT. Amino acids: CASRPDWANTEAFF.

The rearrangement joins TRBV29-1 to TRBJ2-1; possible D gene TRBD1, 5 bases. Germline V lookup: CDR1 SQVTM, CDR2 ANQGSEA. The CDR3 spans 13 residues. Trimming pared 2 bases from V and 5 bases from J, leaving 10 bases between. This chain's CDR3 is CSVETRQNNEQFF. CDR3 coding DNA: TGCAGCGTTGAAACGAGACAGAACAATGAGCAGTTCTTC.

The table lists this clonotype with a few counts. The chain has TRBV7-6 and TRBJ1-2; tentatively, D is TRBD1 (5 bases). Germline V gene data show CDR1 as SGHVS and CDR2 as FNYEAQ. This CDR3 is 15 amino acids long. Deletions cut 5 bases from V and 6 bases from J, with 19 bases between. The CDR3 DNA follows: TGTGCCAGCAGCCCGCCCCCCCCGACAGCTAATGGCTACACCTTC. It encodes CASSPPPPTANGYTF. Full variable domain (outside the CDR3, taken from reference TRBV7-6 and TRBJ1-2): GAGVSQSPRYKVTKRGQDVALRCDPISGHVSLYWYRQALGQGPEFLTYFNYEAQQDKSGLPNDRFSAERPEGSISTLTIQRTEQRDSAMYRCASSPPPPTANGYTFGSGTRLTVV.

In its sample, this clonotype was seen a few times. This rearrangement joins TRBV19 to TRBJ1-1; 7 bases fit TRBD1. From germline, CDR1 is LNHDA and CDR2 SQIVND (reference sequence). V lost 5 bases and J lost 4; bases outside the gene matches: 10. The CDR3 length is 15 residues. CDR3 nucleotides: TGTGCCAGTAGTGAATATCGGGCAGGGGGCACTGAAGCTTTCTTT. Translation: CASSEYRAGGTEAFF.

There are a few counts of this clonotype. The chain has TRBV19 and TRBJ2-1; D perhaps matches TRBD1 (6 bases). This CDR3 has 16 residues. Germline V gives CDR1 LNHDA, CDR2 SQIVND (reference sequence). Trimming left V 6 bases short and J 2 bases short, with 17 bases between. The CDR3 region is CASSQTGKAPYNEQFF. In nucleotides, the CDR3 is TGTGCCAGTAGCCAGACAGGCAAGGCACCCTACAATGAGCAGTTCTTC.

This clonotype was counted at least ten times. CDR3 sequence reads: CSASPSSSGDYNEQFF. The CDR3 DNA reads as TGCAGTGCTAGCCCATCATCTAGCGGGGATTACAATGAGCAGTTCTTC. The chain combines TRBV20-1 with TRBJ2-1, with 9 bases aligning to TRBD2. The CDR3 is 16 residues long. The germline V gene has CDR1 DFQATT and CDR2 SNEGSKA (reference sequence). The V gene end was trimmed by 3 bases and the J gene end by 4 bases; junction bases not matched to a gene: 10.

Ten or more counts support this clonotype. The chain carries TRBV4-1 and TRBJ1-6; a possible D gene is TRBD1 (6 bases). CDR1 and CDR2 from the germline V gene are MGHRA and YSYEKL. The CDR3 sequence is 15 residues long. Trimming pared 1 base from V and 7 bases from J, leaving 11 bases between. CDR3 residues: CASSQVTGRNSPLHF. CDR3 sequence (DNA): TGCGCCAGCAGCCAAGTAACAGGGCGGAATTCACCCCTCCACTTT.

This clonotype has ten or more counts. The chain uses TRBV4-2 and TRBJ2-3, with D tentatively TRBD2 (7 bases). V dropped 4 bases and J dropped 4 bases, with 9 bases sitting between them. The CDR3 runs to 13 residues. Germline V lookup: CDR1 LGHNA, CDR2 YNFKEQ. The CDR3 reads CASSRGGADTQYF. As DNA, the CDR3 is TGTGCCAGCAGCCGGGGGGGCGCAGATACGCAGTATTTT.

This clonotype has ten or more counts. The chain links TRBV7-8 to TRBJ1-5; TRBD1 might be the D (5 bases). This CDR3 has 17 amino acids. Trimming shortened V by 4 bases and J by 2 bases, and 18 bases separated the two germline ends. The germline V gene has CDR1 SGHVS and CDR2 FQNEAQ. The CDR3 is CASSSQGVIWGNQPQHF. DNA for the CDR3: TGTGCCAGCAGCTCGCAGGGCGTGATTTGGGGCAATCAGCCCCAGCATTTT.

The chain couples TRBV24-1 to TRBJ2-7; 7 bases are shared with TRBD1. The V and J ends lost 2 bases and 5 bases, in that order; junction bases with no gene match: 8. The germline gives CDR1 KGHDR, CDR2 SFDVKD. The CDR3 has 15 amino acids. The CDR3 sequence is CATSDSGTVANEQYF. CDR3 in DNA: TGTGCCACCAGTGATTCCGGGACAGTCGCCAACGAGCAGTACTTC.

The rearrangement links TRBV20-1 to TRBJ1-1; D uncertain. CDR3 length equals 11 residues. With 6 bases removed from V and 2 bases from J, the gap between germline ends came to 7 bases. Germline assignment: CDR1 DFQATT and CDR2 SNEGSKA (reference sequence). This CDR3 is CSANRNTEAFF. DNA of the CDR3: TGCAGTGCCAATAGAAACACTGAAGCTTTCTTT.

This clonotype occurred many times. The chain has TRBV7-8 and TRBJ2-3, with D perhaps TRBD2 (5 bases). The germline V and J ends were trimmed by 4 bases and 0 bases, with 11 bases remaining between them. Germline CDR1 SGHVS, CDR2 FQNEAQ. CDR3 size: 15 residues. The DNA of the CDR3 is TGTGCCAGCAGCTCCCAGACTACTAGCACAGATACGCAGTATTTT. Its protein product is CASSSQTTSTDTQYF.

The chain uses TRBV5-6 and TRBJ1-1; TRBD1 agrees at 7 bases. V trimming: 3 bases; J trimming: 1 base; junction bases outside the gene matches: 9. The length of the CDR3 is 16 residues. CDR1 and CDR2 (germline): SGHDT, YYEEEE. CDR3 in amino acids: CASSSGQAVGNTEAFF. The CDR3 DNA reads as TGTGCCAGCAGCTCAGGACAGGCAGTCGGGAACACTGAAGCTTTCTTT.

The chain employs TRBV9 and TRBJ2-5; D is possibly TRBD1 or TRBD2 (5 bases each). The germline CDR1 and CDR2 sequences are SGDLS and YYNGEE. The CDR3 runs 14 residues. Trimming removed 0 bases at V and 5 bases at J, with 11 bases between. CDR3 sequence reads: CASSVVSEGETQYF. CDR3 sequence (DNA): TGTGCCAGCAGCGTAGTAAGTGAGGGGGAGACCCAGTACTTC. The variable domain in full, with the rest retrieved from reference TRBV9 and TRBJ2-5, is DSGVTQTPKHLITATGQRVTLRCSPRSGDLSVYWYQQSLDQGLQFLIQYYNGEERAKGNILERFSAQQFPDLHSELNLSSLELGDSALYFCASSVVSEGETQYFGPGTRLLVL.

In its sample, this clonotype was seen once. The chain is built from TRBV5-4 and TRBJ1-2; D may be TRBD1 (5 bases). Germline V lookup: CDR1 SGHNT, CDR2 YYREEE (reference sequence). The CDR3 totals 14 residues. V gave up 4 bases and J gave up 5 bases, with 15 bases separating them. The CDR3 DNA reads as TGTGCCAGCAGCGACCGACAGTTACCGTATGGCTACACCTTC. It codes for CASSDRQLPYGYTF.

V usage is TRBV10-3 and J usage is TRBJ2-7; 11 bases map to TRBD2. From germline, CDR1 is ENHRY and CDR2 SYGVKD. The CDR3 has 15 residues. With V trimmed by 8 bases and J by 2 bases, 8 bases remained unmatched. Here the CDR3 DNA reads TGTGCCATCGGCCCCGGACTAGCGGGCGCCTACGAGCAGTACTTC. The encoded protein is CAIGPGLAGAYEQYF.

This clonotype was seen just once. A much larger clone lies a single base off, so this may be a read error. CDR3: CSVEGQSSYNERFF. The CDR3 bases are TGCAGCGTCGAGGGACAGAGCTCCTACAATGAGCGGTTCTTC. The chain combines TRBV29-1 with TRBJ2-1; 7 bases fit TRBD1. From germline, CDR1 is SQVTM and CDR2 ANQGSEA. This CDR3 is built from 14 residues.

This clonotype showed up just a few times. This sequence joins TRBV2 and TRBJ1-1; unclear D gene. The ends were cut back, 3 bases at V and 1 base at J, with 6 bases in the middle. The CDR3 sequence is 13 residues long. Germline CDR1 and CDR2: SNHLY and FYNNEI. The CDR3 DNA reads as TGTGCCAGCAGTGACGGATCGAACACTGAAGCTTTCTTT. Protein sequence: CASSDGSNTEAFF.

This clonotype was detected many times. The rearrangement uses TRBV7-9 and TRBJ1-4, with a weak D call TRBD1 (5 bases). The CDR3 has 14 amino acids. Germline assignment: CDR1 SEHNR and CDR2 FQNEAQ (reference sequence). The V end lost 5 bases, the J end lost 5 bases, and 12 bases lay between the germline ends. CDR3 amino acids: CASSRGGLNEKLFF. CDR3 nucleotide sequence: TGTGCCAGCAGCCGCGGGGGACTGAATGAAAAACTGTTTTTT. The whole variable domain, remainder taken from reference TRBV7-9 and TRBJ1-4, is DTGVSQNPRHKITKRGQNVTFRCDPISEHNRLYWYRQTLGQGPEFLTYFQNEAQLEKSRLLSDRFSAERPKGSFSTLEIQRTEQGDSAMYLCASSRGGLNEKLFFGSGTQLSVL.

In this sample, this clonotype turned up a few times. V gene TRBV13 combines with J gene TRBJ1-1; unclear D gene. The CDR3 sequence is 15 residues long. Per germline, CDR1 PRHDT and CDR2 FYEKMQ (reference sequence). V shed 1 base and J shed 2 bases, with 11 bases lying between them. The CDR3 loop reads CASSLADRINTEAFF. CDR3 DNA sequence: TGTGCCAGCAGCTTAGCGGACCGGATAAACACTGAAGCTTTCTTT.

The chain carries TRBV20-1 and TRBJ1-2; D is undetermined. Trimming cost V 1 base and J 2 bases, with 11 bases left between them. Germline V gene data show CDR1 as DFQATT and CDR2 as SNEGSKA (reference sequence). This CDR3 is built from 14 residues. The CDR3 loop reads CSARGATTNYGYTF. The CDR3 nucleotides are TGCAGTGCTAGAGGGGCCACGACAAACTATGGCTACACCTTC.

The rearrangement uses TRBV5-6 and TRBJ2-1; no clear D. V was shortened by 4 bases and J by 2 bases, with 10 bases between the two germline ends. Germline V CDR1 and CDR2: SGHDT, YYEEEE. This CDR3 has 14 amino acids. In DNA form, the CDR3 reads TGTGCCAGCAGCCTTCGCTTCCCCTACAATGAGCAGTTCTTC. Amino acid sequence: CASSLRFPYNEQFF.

This clonotype has ten or more counts. The genes are TRBV24-1 and TRBJ2-3; no reliable D call. Germline loops: CDR1 KGHDR, CDR2 SFDVKD. The CDR3 runs 13 residues. V was trimmed by 5 bases and J by 8 bases, leaving 13 bases between them. The CDR3 DNA sequence: TGTGCCACCAGTGGTGACTCCATTGCTACGCAGTATTTT. Translating it yields CATSGDSIATQYF.

This clonotype was found many times. The chain employs TRBV7-8 and TRBJ1-5; TRBD1 agrees at 7 bases. Losses at the gene ends were 5 bases for V and 4 bases for J; bases not matched to a gene: 11. From germline, CDR1 is SGHVS and CDR2 FQNEAQ. The CDR3 is 16 amino acids. The CDR3 sequence: CASSPSWYRGNQPQHF. In DNA form, the CDR3 reads TGTGCCAGCAGCCCCAGTTGGTACAGGGGAAATCAGCCCCAGCATTTT.

This clonotype was counted many times. The chain couples TRBV7-8 to TRBJ2-7, with D perhaps TRBD2 (5 bases). Deletions cut 5 bases from V and 2 bases from J, with 10 bases between. The CDR3 has 13 amino acids. Germline values: CDR1 SGHVS, CDR2 FQNEAQ. CDR3 in amino acids: CASSPGVTYEQYF. In DNA, the CDR3 is TGTGCCAGCAGCCCCGGGGTAACCTACGAGCAGTACTTC.